This record concerns one T cell receptor beta chain sequence. The record originates from a study of regulatory T cells in long-lasting Graves disease. The V gene lost 4 bases and the J gene lost 4 bases, with 19 bases spanning the gap. Germline-derived CDR1 and CDR2 are LGHDT and YNNKEL (reference sequence). This CDR3 spans 16 amino acids. Sample time point: newly diagnosed GD, antithyroid drugs for less than 3 months. RNA extracted from PBMCs served as the sequencing template. Library construction for TCR beta used iRepertoire HTBI primers and Arm-PCR of CDR3 regions. In TCRdb, the multiplex PCR reads were re-called with MiXCR into one record per CDR3 protein. The sample carries fewer than 550,000 distinct CDR3 sequences, about 15% recorded once. These records were also assigned to another study, of T cells in Graves' hyperthyroidism and ophthalmopathy.

V usage is TRBV3-1 and J usage is TRBJ1-1; tentative D call: TRBD1 (5 bases). The source of this sequence is a woman between 40 and 65 years old with Graves disease. Sequencing was performed on peripheral blood mononuclear cells (PBMCs), taken at new diagnosis, from a patient treated with antithyroid drugs. CDR3 loop: CASSLRGTPPSTEAFF. The CDR3 DNA reads TGTGCCAGCAGCCTGCGGGGCACACCACCTTCCACTGAAGCTTTCTTT.